Shown below are 22 T cell receptor beta chains from a single sample sequenced in a study of blood T cell repertoires in COVID-19. The data were produced by immunoSEQ multiplex PCR, yet TCRdb's version contains in-frame clones alone and is incomplete. This sample has approximately 86,000 clones; approximately 80% occur once, and the top ten carry roughly 3.2%. The specimen was peripheral blood. Source of these receptors: a man aged 45-65 years with acute or convalescent COVID-19.

The rearrangement uses TRBV11-1 and TRBJ2-2, with a possible D match to TRBD2 (5 bases). Trimming left V 5 bases short and J 6 bases short, with 13 bases between. Germline CDR1 is SGHAT and CDR2 is FQDESV (reference sequence). This CDR3 region has 14 residues. The DNA of the CDR3 is TGTGCCAGCAGCACAAGCGGACGGGCCGGGGAGCTGTTTTTT. It yields the protein CASSTSGRAGELFF.

The chain has TRBV6-2 or TRBV6-3 and TRBJ2-7; 8 bases agree with TRBD1. The germline gives CDR1 MNHEY, CDR2 SVGEGT. This CDR3 has 15 amino acids. Trimming cost V 5 bases and J 7 bases; bases outside gene matches: 13. CDR3 in DNA: TGTGCCAGCAGTCGAAGACAGGGGCTTACGGAGGAGCAGTACTTC. Protein product: CASSRRQGLTEEQYF.

This chain joins TRBV5-4 and TRBJ1-1; TRBD1 agrees at 7 bases. Germline CDR1 and CDR2: SGHNT and YYREEE (reference sequence). This CDR3 contains 14 residues. V gave up 4 bases and J gave up 1 base; unmatched junction bases: 4. The CDR3 reads CASSPGQSNTEAFF. Here the CDR3 DNA reads TGTGCCAGCAGCCCGGGACAGTCGAACACTGAAGCTTTCTTT.

This sequence joins TRBV10-3 and TRBJ2-3; 8 positions agree with TRBD1. Trimming removed 6 bases from V and 5 bases from J; junction bases left unmatched: 7. The CDR3 spans 14 residues. Germline CDR1 is ENHRY and CDR2 is SYGVKD. The CDR3 spells CAIRFGTGQDTQYF. The CDR3 DNA is TGTGCCATCAGGTTCGGGACAGGTCAAGATACGCAGTATTTT.

The table lists this clone with a few counts. The chain carries TRBV18 and TRBJ1-5; 11 bases line up with TRBD1. V shed 3 bases, J shed 11 bases, and the junction held 3 bases outside the gene matches. The length of the CDR3 is 13 residues. Germline assignment: CDR1 KGHSH and CDR2 LQKENI. The CDR3 reads CASSPLGQGAQHF. As DNA, the CDR3 is TGTGCCAGCTCACCTCTGGGACAGGGGGCCCAGCATTTT.

The genes are TRBV12-3 or TRBV12-4 and TRBJ2-5; tentative D call: TRBD1 (5 bases). With 6 bases removed from V and 5 bases from J, the gap between germline ends came to 10 bases. The CDR3 contains 12 residues. The CDR3 sequence: CASSKRGETQYF. DNA for the CDR3: TGTGCCAGCAGCAAAAGGGGTGAGACCCAGTACTTC.

V usage is TRBV14 and J usage is TRBJ1-6, with D perhaps matching TRBD1 (5 bases). The germline V gene encodes CDR1 SGHDN and CDR2 FVKESK. The CDR3 is made up of 15 amino acids. Trimming pared 4 bases from V and 7 bases from J, leaving 14 bases between. The CDR3 sequence: CASSLQTVSNSPLHF. Here the CDR3 DNA reads TGTGCCAGCAGCCTACAGACAGTGTCCAATTCACCCCTCCACTTT.

This chain connects TRBV6-1 to TRBJ1-2, with 9 positions matching TRBD1. The CDR3 loop spans 19 amino acids. Per germline, CDR1 MNHNS and CDR2 SASEGT. Losses at the gene ends were 3 bases for V and 4 bases for J; bases not matched to a gene: 18. The CDR3 protein is CASSDETGGGTGVGYGYTF. The CDR3 nucleotides are TGTGCCAGCAGTGACGAAACAGGGGGCGGAACGGGGGTCGGCTATGGCTACACCTTC.

Only one count was recorded for this clone. The chain couples TRBV7-2 to TRBJ1-4; D is perhaps TRBD1 (6 bases). This CDR3 contains 17 residues. Looked up from germline, CDR1 is SGHTA and CDR2 is FQGNSA. The ends were cut back, 5 bases at V and 0 bases at J, with 16 bases in the middle. The chain's CDR3 is CASSTTGSLATNEKLFF. The CDR3 bases are TGTGCCAGCAGCACAACAGGGTCTCTTGCAACTAATGAAAAACTGTTTTTT.

The gene calls are TRBV5-5 and TRBJ2-1; TRBD1 agrees at 8 bases. Per germline, CDR1 SGHKS and CDR2 YYEKEE (reference sequence). The CDR3 runs 13 residues. The junction had 6 bases not matched to a gene; V was cut back by 5 bases and J by 8 bases. The CDR3 protein is CASSPGQGYEQFF. CDR3 in DNA: TGTGCCAGCAGTCCTGGACAGGGCTATGAGCAGTTCTTC.

The chain links TRBV10-3 to TRBJ2-3, with D possibly TRBD1 on 6 matching bases. V was cut by 1 base and J by 4 bases, with 6 bases left in between. CDR3 length equals 13 residues. Germline CDR1 is ENHRY and CDR2 is SYGVKD. The CDR3 protein is CAISEWGPDTQYF. The DNA of the CDR3 is TGTGCCATCAGTGAGTGGGGGCCAGATACGCAGTATTTT.

V usage is TRBV7-2 and J usage is TRBJ1-5, with D possibly matching TRBD1 (6 bases). This CDR3 spans 14 amino acids. Trimming cost V 5 bases and J 7 bases, with 15 bases left between them. The germline V gene encodes CDR1 SGHTA and CDR2 FQGNSA. The CDR3 DNA follows: TGTGCCAGCAGCCCGGGGGGGGCAAAGCAGCCCCAGCATTTT. Translated: CASSPGGAKQPQHF.

This clone came up once. The chain joins TRBV3-1 (or the pseudogene TRBV3-2) to TRBJ1-1; TRBD1 might be the D (5 bases). CDR1 and CDR2 (germline): LGHDT, YNNKEL (reference sequence). The CDR3 consists of 15 residues. V gave up 8 bases and J gave up 7 bases, with 23 bases separating them. CDR3: CASSQDAPQVGEAFF. The CDR3 nucleotides read TGTGCCAGCTCTCAAGACGCACCACAGGTAGGTGAAGCTTTCTTT.

The gene calls are TRBV30 and TRBJ2-5, with 14 bases fitting TRBD2. With 2 bases clipped from V and 5 bases from J, the junction kept 7 bases outside the gene matches. The germline gives CDR1 GTSNPN, CDR2 SVGIG (reference sequence). There are 16 residues in the CDR3. In nucleotides, the CDR3 is TGTGCCTGGAGTCCACGACTAGCGGGGGGGCACGAGACCCAGTACTTC. Translated, it gives CAWSPRLAGGHETQYF.

V gene TRBV30 combines with J gene TRBJ1-5; TRBD1 matches at 9 bases. Germline V gene lookup returns CDR1 GTSNPN and CDR2 SVGIG (reference sequence). This CDR3 region has 17 residues. Trimming cost V 5 bases and J 1 base; bases outside gene matches: 12. For the CDR3, the DNA is TGTGCCTGGGCCCCGGGACAGGGATTCGGAAGCAATCAGCCCCAGCATTTT. It is translated as CAWAPGQGFGSNQPQHF.

V is TRBV11-2 and J is TRBJ2-5; the match to TRBD2 covers 13 bases. The length of the CDR3 is 16 residues. Germline CDR1 is SGHAT and CDR2 is FQNNGV. J was trimmed by 2 bases and V by 5 bases; bases with no gene match: 5. This CDR3 reads CASSPRTSGGQETQYF. The CDR3 DNA follows: TGTGCCAGCAGCCCTAGGACTAGCGGGGGACAAGAGACCCAGTACTTC. The complete variable domain, with remaining parts taken from reference TRBV11-2 and TRBJ2-5, reads EAGVAQSPRYKIIEKRQSVAFWCNPISGHATLYWYQQILGQGPKLLIQFQNNGVVDDSQLPKDRFSAERLKGVDSTLKIQPAKLEDSAVYLCASSPRTSGGQETQYFGPGTRLLVL.

The chain links TRBV6-1 to TRBJ2-5; a weak D match, TRBD2 (5 bases). The CDR3 has 12 amino acids. CDR1 and CDR2 (germline): MNHNS, SASEGT. The V and J ends lost 3 bases and 8 bases respectively, with 10 bases between them. CDR3 region: CASSDLGVTQYF. CDR3 nucleotide sequence: TGTGCCAGCAGTGACCTCGGGGTCACCCAGTACTTC.

The chain combines TRBV7-2 with TRBJ1-6, with TRBD1 matching over 7 bases. CDR1 and CDR2 from the germline V gene are SGHTA and FQGNSA. This CDR3 contains 15 residues. J was trimmed by 7 bases and V by 5 bases; bases with no gene match: 8. CDR3 in DNA: TGTGCCAGCAGCCCCTGGGACAGTATCAATTCACCCCTCCACTTT. It specifies CASSPWDSINSPLHF.

The chain carries TRBV7-3 and TRBJ2-1; 10 positions match TRBD1. Germline V gene lookup returns CDR1 SGHTA and CDR2 FQGTGA. The CDR3 covers 15 residues. Trimming took 5 bases from V and 8 from J; bases not matched to a gene: 9. The CDR3 loop is CASSRRTGGNDEQFF. CDR3 DNA: TGTGCCAGCAGCCGCCGGACAGGGGGTAATGATGAGCAGTTCTTC.

This clone was seen only a few times. CDR3 DNA: TGTGCCAGCAGCCCATTCCCGCAGGGGGCAAGCTCTGGAAACACCATATATTTT. Translated, it gives CASSPFPQGASSGNTIYF. The V call is TRBV7-2, the J call TRBJ1-3; the match to TRBD1 covers 8 bases. Germline trimming cut 5 bases from V and 0 bases from J; bases unmatched to any gene: 12. CDR1 is SGHTA, CDR2 FQGNSA, per germline. The CDR3 runs to 18 residues.

This rearrangement joins TRBV4-3 to TRBJ2-7; TRBD2 is a possible D gene (6 bases). CDR3 size: 16 residues. Trimming took 1 base from V and 6 from J, leaving 19 bases between them. Per the germline V gene, CDR1 is LGHNA and CDR2 is YSLEER. As DNA, the CDR3 is TGCGCCAGCAGCCAAGCCCCGGGACTCGTTGGTAGCGAGCAGTACTTC. It yields the protein CASSQAPGLVGSEQYF.

The rearrangement uses TRBV28 and TRBJ1-5; a possible D gene is TRBD1 (5 bases). Germline-derived CDR1 and CDR2 are MDHEN and SYDVKM. Trimming pared 7 bases from V and 3 bases from J, leaving 16 bases between. The CDR3 totals 15 residues. The CDR3 loop is CASTSSGAANQPQHF. In DNA form, the CDR3 reads TGTGCCAGCACCTCCTCTGGGGCTGCCAATCAGCCCCAGCATTTT.